This T cell receptor beta chain derives from a study of OX40 agonist ivuxolimab in advanced cancers. Study findings and constraints: Expanded clones were, on average, more numerous among CD8+ T cells than CD4+.

Worth noting for this clone: Its antigen is currently unknown.

CDR1 is GTSNPN, CDR2 SVGIG, per germline (reference sequence). This CDR3 is built from 13 residues. Trimming took off 2 bases at V and 4 bases at J, with 10 bases between the two ends. The method was immunoSEQ multiplex PCR; TCRdb's version includes in-frame clones alone and lacks a portion of them. This table has almost 80,000 clones, around 80% appearing once. Drawing of blood for sampling happened at baseline, at cycle 4 day 1, and at cycle 7 day 1. The TCR comes from an adult with an advanced solid tumor such as melanoma, head and neck, liver or kidney cancer. V and J are TRBV30 and TRBJ2-3; D is unresolved. The sample in question was CD4+ or CD8+ T cells sorted from blood, obtained in a trial of the OX40 agonist ivuxolimab. CDR3 in amino acids: CAWSPSFADTQYF. DNA of the CDR3: TGTGCCTGGAGTCCATCATTCGCAGATACGCAGTATTTT. Drawing the rest from reference TRBV30 and TRBJ2-3, the complete variable domain is SQTIHQWPATLVQPVGSPLSLECTVEGTSNPNLYWYRQAAGRGLQLLFYSVGIGQISSEVPQNLSASRPQDRQFILSSKKLLLSDSGFYLCAWSPSFADTQYFGPGTRLTVL.